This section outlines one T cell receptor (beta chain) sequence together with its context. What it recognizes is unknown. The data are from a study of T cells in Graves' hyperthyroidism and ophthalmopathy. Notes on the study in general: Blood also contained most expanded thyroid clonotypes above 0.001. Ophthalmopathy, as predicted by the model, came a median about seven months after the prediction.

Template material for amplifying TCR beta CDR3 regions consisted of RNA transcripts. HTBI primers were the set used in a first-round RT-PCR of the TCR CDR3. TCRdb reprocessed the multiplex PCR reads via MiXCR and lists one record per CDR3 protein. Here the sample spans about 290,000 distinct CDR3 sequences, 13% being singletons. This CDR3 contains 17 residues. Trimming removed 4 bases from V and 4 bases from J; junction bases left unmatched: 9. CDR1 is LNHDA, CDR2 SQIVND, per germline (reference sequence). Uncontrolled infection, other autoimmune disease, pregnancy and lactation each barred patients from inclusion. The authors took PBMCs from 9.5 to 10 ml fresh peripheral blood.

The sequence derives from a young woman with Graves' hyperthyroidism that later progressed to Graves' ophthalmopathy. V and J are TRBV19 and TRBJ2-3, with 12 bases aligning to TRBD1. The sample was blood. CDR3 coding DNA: TGTGCCAGTAGTACTCCTTGGGACAGGGGGCCAGCAGATACGCAGTATTTT. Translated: CASSTPWDRGPADTQYF.